These T cell receptor beta chains were read from a single sample in a study of identical twins. TCRdb reprocessed the 5' RACE reads with MiXCR, giving one entry per CDR3 protein. The sample contains 640,000 or so distinct CDR3 sequences, less than 7% of which appear only once. Material for sequencing was naive T cells sorted from blood. Receptors were obtained from a man between 18 and 35 years old in good health. Each CDR3 is given with its conserved first and last residue. Fields, in order: J gene, D gene, clone size, V gene, CDR3 protein, CDR3 DNA. The D gene is left open where the match is weak. Expanded clones are given a class, and other clones once, few, many or no size at all.

J: TRBJ2-2; D: TRBD2; size: -; V: TRBV5-1; CDR3: CASSSSGLAVAGELFF; DNA: TGCGCCAGCAGCTCATCGGGACTAGCGGTGGCTGGGGAGCTGTTTTTT
J: TRBJ2-1; D: TRBD2; size: many; V: TRBV2; CDR3: CASRPTSGTYNEQFF; DNA: TGTGCCAGCAGACCAACTAGCGGGACTTACAATGAGCAGTTCTTC
J: TRBJ2-1; D: TRBD1; size: -; V: TRBV19; CDR3: CASHLGQDSSYNEQFF; DNA: TGTGCCAGCCATCTAGGACAGGACAGCTCCTACAATGAGCAGTTCTTC
J: TRBJ1-2; D: TRBD1; size: many; V: TRBV29-1; CDR3: CSGWGDREYGYTF; DNA: TGCAGCGGCTGGGGGGACAGGGAATATGGCTACACCTTC
J: TRBJ2-1; D: TRBD1; size: many; V: TRBV7-8; CDR3: CASSPTGRTGYNEQFF; DNA: TGTGCCAGCAGCCCGACCGGTCGGACAGGCTACAATGAGCAGTTCTTC
J: TRBJ2-3; D: -; size: many; V: TRBV28; CDR3: CASSSPAVLEARYTDTQYF; DNA: TGTGCCAGCAGCTCCCCCGCGGTGCTAGAGGCCCGATACACAGATACGCAGTATTTT
J: TRBJ1-1; D: -; size: few; V: TRBV10-3; CDR3: CAISESGEVREAFF; DNA: TGTGCCATCAGTGAGTCGGGGGAGGTTCGTGAAGCTTTCTTT
J: TRBJ1-1; D: -; size: -; V: TRBV11-3; CDR3: CASSLGGGNENTEAFF; DNA: TGTGCCAGCAGCTTAGGGGGGGGCAATGAGAACACTGAAGCTTTCTTT
J: TRBJ2-7; D: TRBD1; size: many; V: TRBV6-2/TRBV6-3; CDR3: CASSTGTGGTYEQYF; DNA: TGTGCCAGCAGTACCGGGACAGGGGGGACCTACGAGCAGTACTTC
J: TRBJ2-7; D: TRBD2; size: -; V: TRBV19; CDR3: CASSQTSAHSYEQYF; DNA: TGTGCCAGTAGTCAAACTAGCGCCCACTCCTACGAGCAGTACTTC
J: TRBJ1-5; D: -; size: many; V: TRBV6-2/TRBV6-3; CDR3: CASFGGAGRSNQPQHF; DNA: TGTGCCAGCTTCGGGGGGGCGGGACGGAGCAATCAGCCCCAGCATTTT
J: TRBJ2-5; D: TRBD1; size: -; V: TRBV6-5; CDR3: CASSYEGAAETQYF; DNA: TGTGCCAGCAGTTACGAGGGGGCAGCTGAGACCCAGTACTTC
J: TRBJ2-7; D: TRBD1; size: many; V: TRBV28; CDR3: CASSYPLDRGWAGEQYF; DNA: TGTGCCAGCAGTTACCCCCTTGACAGGGGGTGGGCGGGAGAGCAGTACTTC
J: TRBJ2-1; D: -; size: many; V: TRBV12-3/TRBV12-4; CDR3: CASSLVSYNEQFF; DNA: TGTGCCAGCAGTTTAGTCAGTTACAATGAGCAGTTCTTC
J: TRBJ2-5; D: -; size: many; V: TRBV12-3/TRBV12-4; CDR3: CASSPQWTQYF; DNA: TGTGCCAGCAGCCCCCAGTGGACCCAGTACTTC
J: TRBJ1-2; D: -; size: few; V: TRBV9; CDR3: CASSVGGRGGYTF; DNA: TGTGCCAGCAGCGTAGGAGGGAGAGGCGGCTACACCTTC
J: TRBJ1-2; D: -; size: -; V: TRBV5-1; CDR3: CASSEGLGTTWGYTF; DNA: TGCGCCAGCAGCGAGGGGTTGGGGACTACCTGGGGCTACACCTTC
J: TRBJ2-3; D: -; size: many; V: TRBV12-3/TRBV12-4; CDR3: CASSLGGLRDTDTQYF; DNA: TGTGCCAGCAGTTTGGGCGGTCTTCGGGACACAGATACGCAGTATTTT
J: TRBJ1-2; D: -; size: many; V: TRBV4-3; CDR3: CASSPMGGNYGYTF; DNA: TGCGCCAGCAGCCCAATGGGGGGGAACTATGGCTACACCTTC
J: TRBJ1-1; D: -; size: many; V: TRBV24-1; CDR3: CATSDLAGGVREAYNTEAFF; DNA: TGTGCCACCAGTGATTTGGCGGGAGGCGTAAGAGAAGCTTACAACACTGAAGCTTTCTTT
J: TRBJ2-2; D: TRBD1; size: many; V: TRBV6-1; CDR3: CASSPFGQANTGELFF; DNA: TGTGCCAGCAGCCCCTTCGGACAGGCGAACACCGGGGAGCTGTTTTTT
J: TRBJ2-5; D: -; size: -; V: TRBV7-9; CDR3: CASTSSEAQYF; DNA: TGTGCCAGCACCTCCTCGGAGGCCCAGTACTTC
J: TRBJ1-4; D: TRBD1; size: many; V: TRBV12-3/TRBV12-4; CDR3: CASSRQGLANEKLFF; DNA: TGTGCCAGCAGTCGACAGGGTTTAGCTAATGAAAAACTGTTTTTT
J: TRBJ2-3; D: TRBD2; size: -; V: TRBV28; CDR3: CASSFPLAGNTQYF; DNA: TGTGCCAGCAGTTTCCCACTAGCGGGGAATACGCAGTATTTT
J: TRBJ2-7; D: TRBD1; size: -; V: TRBV29-1; CDR3: CSVEGQGASYEQYF; DNA: TGCAGCGTTGAGGGGCAGGGGGCCTCCTACGAGCAGTACTTC
J: TRBJ1-1; D: -; size: many; V: TRBV12-3/TRBV12-4; CDR3: CASSTREGAAFF; DNA: TGTGCCAGCAGTACAAGGGAAGGGGCAGCTTTCTTT
J: TRBJ2-6; D: -; size: few; V: TRBV6-5; CDR3: CASSYLRGANVLTF; DNA: TGTGCCAGCAGTTACCTCAGGGGGGCCAACGTCCTGACTTTC
J: TRBJ1-4; D: -; size: -; V: TRBV15; CDR3: CATSRAGWGTFNEKLFF; DNA: TGTGCCACCAGCAGAGCAGGGTGGGGGACCTTTAATGAAAAACTGTTTTTT
J: TRBJ2-3; D: TRBD2; size: -; V: TRBV28; CDR3: CAIRGRAPPDTQYF; DNA: TGTGCCATACGCGGGAGGGCCCCCCCAGATACGCAGTATTTT
J: TRBJ2-5; D: -; size: few; V: TRBV6-1; CDR3: CASSFPRGALSEGETQYF; DNA: TGTGCCAGCAGCTTCCCTCGGGGGGCGCTCTCGGAAGGAGAGACCCAGTACTTC
J: TRBJ2-1; D: -; size: many; V: TRBV29-1; CDR3: CSVEPRGFGGSPHEQFF; DNA: TGCAGCGTTGAACCCAGGGGATTTGGCGGGAGTCCCCATGAGCAGTTCTTC
J: TRBJ2-7; D: TRBD2; size: many; V: TRBV29-1; CDR3: CSVGGLAGVYEQYF; DNA: TGCAGCGTTGGAGGACTAGCGGGAGTCTACGAGCAGTACTTC
J: TRBJ2-1; D: -; size: few; V: TRBV20-1; CDR3: CSFSRGNEQFF; DNA: TGCAGTTTTTCCCGGGGGAATGAGCAGTTCTTC
J: TRBJ2-3; D: -; size: -; V: TRBV10-3; CDR3: CAISESMGALADTQYF; DNA: TGTGCCATCAGTGAGTCGATGGGGGCCCTCGCAGATACGCAGTATTTT
J: TRBJ2-3; D: -; size: few; V: TRBV7-2; CDR3: CASSLTGGLLAGSQYF; DNA: TGTGCCAGCAGCTTGACAGGGGGCTTACTAGCGGGATCGCAGTATTTT
J: TRBJ2-1; D: TRBD1; size: -; V: TRBV25-1; CDR3: CARSDRNEQFF; DNA: TGTGCCAGGTCGGACAGGAATGAGCAGTTCTTC
J: TRBJ1-1; D: TRBD1; size: many; V: TRBV5-1; CDR3: CASSLAGAGGKNTEAFF; DNA: TGCGCCAGCAGCTTGGCCGGGGCAGGGGGCAAGAACACTGAAGCTTTCTTT
J: TRBJ1-1; D: -; size: many; V: TRBV29-1; CDR3: CSATKPNTEAFF; DNA: TGCAGCGCTACTAAACCGAACACTGAAGCTTTCTTT
J: TRBJ2-2; D: TRBD1; size: -; V: TRBV5-1; CDR3: CASSRRTGDPGELFF; DNA: TGCGCCAGCAGCCGTCGGACAGGGGACCCCGGGGAGCTGTTTTTT
J: TRBJ2-7; D: TRBD2; size: few; V: TRBV7-9; CDR3: CASSPAASGADEQYF; DNA: TGTGCCAGCAGCCCGGCGGCTAGCGGGGCAGACGAGCAGTACTTC
J: TRBJ2-1; D: -; size: many; V: TRBV12-3/TRBV12-4; CDR3: CASSLGGGGSYNEQFF; DNA: TGTGCCAGCAGTTTAGGGGGAGGGGGTTCCTACAATGAGCAGTTCTTC
J: TRBJ2-5; D: TRBD1; size: few; V: TRBV7-6; CDR3: CASSSGTGVWETQYF; DNA: TGTGCCAGCAGCTCAGGGACAGGGGTTTGGGAGACCCAGTACTTC
J: TRBJ2-5; D: -; size: many; V: TRBV5-1; CDR3: CASWDSGETQYF; DNA: TGCGCCAGTTGGGACAGCGGGGAGACCCAGTACTTC
J: TRBJ2-3; D: -; size: few; V: TRBV20-1; CDR3: CSARDAEAATDTQYF; DNA: TGCAGTGCTAGAGATGCAGAAGCGGCCACAGATACGCAGTATTTT
J: TRBJ1-6; D: -; size: few; V: TRBV10-2; CDR3: CASSAGSSLNSPLHF; DNA: TGCGCCAGCTCCGCTGGGTCAAGCCTTAATTCACCCCTCCACTTT